The present TCR beta chain was sequenced within a study of OX40 agonist ivuxolimab in advanced cancers. Study-wide results and caveats: Some nonresponders additionally presented with little normalized T-cell clonal expansion.

Repertoires were generated with immunoSEQ multiplex PCR, while TCRdb's copy carries only in-frame clones and drops some. The sample has some 100,000 clones; approximately 90% are singletons. The length of the CDR3 is 13 residues. Trimming pared 4 bases from V and 0 bases from J, leaving 7 bases between. Germline V gives CDR1 SEHNR, CDR2 FQNEAQ (reference sequence). For this clone: Its antigen remains unknown.

V gene TRBV7-9 combines with J gene TRBJ2-7; unclear D gene. The starting material was CD4+ or CD8+ T cells sorted from blood, obtained in a trial of the OX40 agonist ivuxolimab. The TCR sequence derives from an adult with an advanced solid tumor such as melanoma, head and neck, liver or kidney cancer. This chain's CDR3 is CASSSAPSYEQYF. The CDR3, as DNA: TGTGCCAGCAGCTCTGCGCCCTCCTACGAGCAGTACTTC.